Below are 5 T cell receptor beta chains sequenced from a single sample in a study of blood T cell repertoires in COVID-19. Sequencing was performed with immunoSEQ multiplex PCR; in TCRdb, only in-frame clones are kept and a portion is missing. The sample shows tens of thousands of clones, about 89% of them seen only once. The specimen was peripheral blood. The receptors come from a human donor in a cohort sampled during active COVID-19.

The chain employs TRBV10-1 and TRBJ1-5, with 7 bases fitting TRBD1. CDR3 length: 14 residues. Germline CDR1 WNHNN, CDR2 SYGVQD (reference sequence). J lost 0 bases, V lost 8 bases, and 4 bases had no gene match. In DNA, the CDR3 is TGCGCCAGCTCTACAGGGGCTAGCAATCAGCCCCAGCATTTT. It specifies CASSTGASNQPQHF.

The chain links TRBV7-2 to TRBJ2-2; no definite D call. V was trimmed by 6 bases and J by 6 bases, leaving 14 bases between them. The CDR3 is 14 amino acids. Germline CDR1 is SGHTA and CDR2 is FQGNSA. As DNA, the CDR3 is TGTGCCAGCAGAAAATCCGGTAATTCCGGGGAGCTGTTTTTT. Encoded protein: CASRKSGNSGELFF.

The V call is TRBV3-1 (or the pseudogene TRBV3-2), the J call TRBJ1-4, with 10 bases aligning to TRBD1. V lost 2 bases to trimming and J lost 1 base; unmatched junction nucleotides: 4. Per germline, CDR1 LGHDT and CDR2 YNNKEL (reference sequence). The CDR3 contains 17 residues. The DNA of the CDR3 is TGTGCCAGCAGCCAATCCTGGGACAGGGGAACTAATGAAAAACTGTTTTTT. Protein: CASSQSWDRGTNEKLFF.

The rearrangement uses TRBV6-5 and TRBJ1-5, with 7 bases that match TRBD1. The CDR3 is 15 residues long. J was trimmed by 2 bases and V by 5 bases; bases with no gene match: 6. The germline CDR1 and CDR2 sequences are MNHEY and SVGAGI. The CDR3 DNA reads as TGTGCCAGCAGTCCACAGGGGAAGGGCAATCAGCCCCAGCATTTT. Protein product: CASSPQGKGNQPQHF.

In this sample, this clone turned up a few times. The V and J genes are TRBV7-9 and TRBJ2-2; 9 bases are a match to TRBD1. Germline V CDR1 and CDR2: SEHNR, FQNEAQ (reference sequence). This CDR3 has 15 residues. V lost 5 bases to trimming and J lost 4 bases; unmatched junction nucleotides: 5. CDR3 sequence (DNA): TGTGCCAGCAGCGAATCGGACAGGGGCACCGGGGAGCTGTTTTTT. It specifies CASSESDRGTGELFF.